The 22 T cell receptor beta chains below all came from one sample that was sequenced in a study of blood T cell repertoires in COVID-19. Clones were read by immunoSEQ multiplex PCR, and TCRdb kept only the in-frame ones, dropping some. The table has 330,000 or so clones, around 90% seen once. Sequencing input: peripheral blood. These receptors were collected from a man in his thirties or forties with COVID-19, enrolled during active disease.

The genes are TRBV28 and TRBJ2-1; TRBD2 matches at 12 bases. This CDR3 spans 16 amino acids. Trimming cost V 3 bases and J 8 bases; bases outside gene matches: 8. Germline CDR1 and CDR2: MDHEN and SYDVKM. CDR3 DNA: TGTGCCAGCAGTTTGTTCCTAGCGGGAGGGGGGGATGAGCAGTTCTTC. It codes for CASSLFLAGGGDEQFF.

This clone has only a few counts. This chain links TRBV19 with TRBJ2-2, with D tentatively TRBD2 (6 bases). Germline-derived CDR1 and CDR2 are LNHDA and SQIVND (reference sequence). The V end was cut by 8 bases, the J end by 6 bases, with 22 bases between. This CDR3 has 16 residues. The CDR3 spells CASQQTDSREAGELFF. DNA of the CDR3: TGTGCCAGTCAACAGACGGATAGCAGGGAGGCCGGGGAGCTGTTTTTT.

V usage is TRBV7-2 and J usage is TRBJ1-5, with a weak D call TRBD1 (5 bases). The CDR3 contains 16 residues. With 4 bases removed from V and 1 base from J, the gap between germline ends came to 14 bases. Germline CDR1 reads SGHTA; CDR2 reads FQGNSA. In DNA form, the CDR3 reads TGTGCCAGCAGCTCAGGACAATCTTTAAGCAATCAGCCCCAGCATTTT. It yields the protein CASSSGQSLSNQPQHF.

A note on this clone: The sample holds other DNA sequences that translate to the same CDR3. The genes are TRBV9 and TRBJ2-3; weak D call: TRBD1 (6 bases). V lost 2 bases, J lost 2 bases, and 9 bases lay in between. This CDR3 has 14 residues. The V gene's germline CDR1 is SGDLS and CDR2 YYNGEE. The CDR3: CASSVTGNTDTQYF. DNA of the CDR3: TGTGCCAGCAGCGTTACAGGGAACACAGATACGCAGTATTTT.

V is TRBV27 and J is TRBJ1-2; 7 bases agree with TRBD1. CDR1 and CDR2 from the germline V gene are MNHEY and SMNVEV (reference sequence). V was clipped by 4 bases and J by 4 bases; unmatched bases: 9. The CDR3 has 15 amino acids. CDR3 region: CASSSQMTGLYGYTF. CDR3 DNA sequence: TGTGCCAGCAGTTCCCAAATGACAGGGCTCTATGGCTACACCTTC.

The V call is TRBV4-2, the J call TRBJ2-7, with TRBD2 identical over 8 bases. Germline V lookup: CDR1 LGHNA, CDR2 YNFKEQ. Trimming took 3 bases from V and 5 from J; bases not matched to a gene: 12. This CDR3 region has 16 residues. DNA for the CDR3: TGTGCCAGCAGCCATCCTCGGTCAGCGGGAGCCCACGAGCAGTACTTC. This codes for CASSHPRSAGAHEQYF.

V is TRBV6-4 and J is TRBJ2-6, with a possible D match to TRBD2 (5 bases). Trimming took off 3 bases at V and 0 bases at J, with 6 bases between the two ends. In germline, CDR1 is MRHNA, CDR2 SNTAGT. This CDR3 is built from 15 residues. CDR3 residues: CASSEDFSGANVLTF. CDR3 coding DNA: TGTGCCAGCAGTGAGGACTTCTCTGGGGCCAACGTCCTGACTTTC.

The J gene is TRBJ1-1, the V gene TRBV12-3 or TRBV12-4; D not resolved. This CDR3 comprises 11 residues. The ends were cut back, 3 bases at V and 5 bases at J, with 4 bases in the middle. CDR3 residues: CASSFITEAFF. The CDR3 region has the DNA TGTGCCAGCAGTTTTATTACTGAAGCTTTCTTT.

This chain connects TRBV14 to TRBJ1-1; D is uncertain. The CDR3 has 15 amino acids. Germline assignment: CDR1 SGHDN and CDR2 FVKESK. V lost 2 bases and J 1 base, leaving 11 bases between the germline ends. CDR3 DNA sequence: TGTGCCAGCAGCCAACTAGGCACACCGAACACTGAAGCTTTCTTT. Encoded protein: CASSQLGTPNTEAFF.

This chain joins TRBV5-4 and TRBJ2-6; no clear D gene. CDR1 is SGHNT, CDR2 YYREEE, per germline (reference sequence). The CDR3 is made up of 14 amino acids. The V end lost 0 bases, the J end lost 2 bases, and 3 bases lay between the germline ends. The CDR3 loop is CASSLAAGANVLTF. The CDR3 bases are TGTGCCAGCAGCTTGGCCGCTGGGGCCAACGTCCTGACTTTC.

The J gene is TRBJ2-2, the V gene TRBV18, with 8 positions matching TRBD1. V trimming: 3 bases; J trimming: 6 bases; junction bases outside the gene matches: 3. The CDR3 length is 14 residues. In germline, CDR1 is KGHSH, CDR2 LQKENI. The CDR3 protein is CASSPGTGPGELFF. The CDR3 DNA reads TGTGCCAGCTCACCCGGGACAGGTCCCGGGGAGCTGTTTTTT.

The J gene is TRBJ1-5, the V gene TRBV2; possible D gene TRBD1, 6 bases. CDR3 length: 17 residues. Germline V gene lookup returns CDR1 SNHLY and CDR2 FYNNEI. Trimming left V 2 bases short and J 2 bases short, with 16 bases between. CDR3 sequence (DNA): TGTGCCAGCAGTGAACGCCCGGGGGGCGTTGGCAATCAGCCCCAGCATTTT. Encoded protein: CASSERPGGVGNQPQHF.

The V and J genes are TRBV9 and TRBJ2-3, with 12 bases that match TRBD2. V lost 1 base and J lost 3; bases outside the gene matches: 0. The CDR3 spans 15 residues. The germline gives CDR1 SGDLS, CDR2 YYNGEE. CDR3 protein: CASSVLAGGTDTQYF. The CDR3, as DNA: TGTGCCAGCAGCGTACTAGCGGGGGGGACAGATACGCAGTATTTT.

This chain connects TRBV19 to TRBJ2-2, with TRBD2 as a possible D gene (6 bases). Germline V gene sequence: CDR1 LNHDA, CDR2 SQIVND (reference sequence). The CDR3 is 18 amino acids. The V and J ends lost 4 bases and 6 bases respectively, with 24 bases between them. CDR3 protein: CASSNPPGRDPSAGELFF. The CDR3 bases are TGTGCCAGTAGTAACCCCCCAGGGCGGGATCCCTCGGCCGGGGAGCTGTTTTTT.

The V gene is TRBV27, the J gene TRBJ1-3, with D unclear. Trimming pared 1 base from V and 4 bases from J, leaving 5 bases between. Germline V lookup: CDR1 MNHEY, CDR2 SMNVEV (reference sequence). CDR3 length: 13 residues. CDR3 residues: CASSLFIGNTIYF. Here the CDR3 DNA reads TGTGCCAGCAGTTTATTTATAGGAAACACCATATATTTT.

The chain recombines TRBV19 with TRBJ1-2, with D possibly TRBD1 on 5 matching bases. This CDR3 is built from 14 residues. Trimming pared 4 bases from V and 7 bases from J, leaving 16 bases between. Germline V gene data show CDR1 as LNHDA and CDR2 as SQIVND (reference sequence). CDR3 protein: CASSRQGELSGYTF. CDR3 sequence (DNA): TGTGCCAGTAGTAGGCAGGGTGAACTCTCTGGCTACACCTTC.

The rearrangement links TRBV7-2 to TRBJ2-1, with 10 bases fitting TRBD2. The CDR3 extends over 19 amino acids. Per germline, CDR1 SGHTA and CDR2 FQGNSA. Trimming took 1 base from V and 1 from J; bases not matched to a gene: 10. The CDR3 protein is CASSLGASGGPKSYNEQFF. The CDR3 DNA follows: TGTGCCAGCAGCTTAGGAGCTAGCGGGGGTCCAAAGTCCTACAATGAGCAGTTCTTC. The whole variable domain, remainder taken from reference TRBV7-2 and TRBJ2-1, is GAGVSQSPSNKVTEKGKDVELRCDPISGHTALYWYRQSLGQGLEFLIYFQGNSAPDKSGLPSDRFSAERTGGSVSTLTIQRTQQEDSAVYLCASSLGASGGPKSYNEQFFGPGTRLTVL.

This clone was seen a single time. The chain carries TRBV13 and TRBJ1-1, with D maybe TRBD1 (5 bases). CDR1 is PRHDT and CDR2 is FYEKMQ in the germline V gene (reference sequence). V shed 5 bases and J shed 1 base, with 14 bases lying between them. This CDR3 spans 15 amino acids. The CDR3 loop is CASSEKGTGNTEAFF. In DNA, the CDR3 is TGTGCCAGCAGCGAAAAGGGGACTGGGAACACTGAAGCTTTCTTT. Full variable domain (rest looked up from reference TRBV13 and TRBJ1-1): AAGVIQSPRHLIKEKRETATLKCYPIPRHDTVYWYQQGPGQDPQFLISFYEKMQSDKGSIPDRFSAQQFSDYHSELNMSSLELGDSALYFCASSEKGTGNTEAFFGQGTRLTVV.

The chain links TRBV13 to TRBJ1-1, with 10 bases matching TRBD1. This CDR3 is built from 15 residues. V lost 2 bases to trimming and J lost 3 bases; unmatched junction nucleotides: 3. The germline gives CDR1 PRHDT, CDR2 FYEKMQ (reference sequence). CDR3 coding DNA: TGTGCCAGCAGCTTAACGGACAGGGGGTACACTGAAGCTTTCTTT. It specifies CASSLTDRGYTEAFF.

This chain joins TRBV4-3 and TRBJ1-6, with TRBD1 matching over 9 bases. Germline CDR1 LGHNA, CDR2 YSLEER. The CDR3 spans 14 residues. J gave up 10 bases and V 4 bases, and 5 bases lay outside the gene matches. This chain's CDR3 is CASSLGQGISPLHF. The CDR3 DNA follows: TGCGCCAGCAGCCTGGGACAGGGAATCTCACCCCTCCACTTT.

V gene TRBV19 combines with J gene TRBJ1-1; a weak D match, TRBD1 (5 bases). Germline CDR1 LNHDA, CDR2 SQIVND (reference sequence). V was shortened by 5 bases and J by 5 bases, with 15 bases between the two germline ends. The CDR3 loop spans 14 amino acids. The CDR3 region is CASSFRPGWTEAFF. The DNA for the CDR3 is TGTGCCAGTAGTTTTCGCCCAGGGTGGACTGAAGCTTTCTTT.

The chain carries TRBV11-2 and TRBJ1-6, with D perhaps matching TRBD1 (6 bases). Trimming removed 5 bases from V and 9 bases from J, with 14 bases in between. The germline gives CDR1 SGHAT, CDR2 FQNNGV. The CDR3 totals 14 residues. Here the CDR3 reads CASSLGGDASPLHF. The CDR3 coding sequence is TGTGCCAGCAGCCTAGGGGGGGATGCTTCACCCCTCCACTTT.